The clone carrying this TCR beta chain was detected many times. The data belong to a study of T cells in Graves' hyperthyroidism and ophthalmopathy. Trimming removed 3 bases from V and 3 bases from J; junction bases left unmatched: 3. Looked up from germline, CDR1 is SGHTS and CDR2 is YDEGEE. The length of the CDR3 is 15 residues. It was uncontrolled infection, other autoimmune disease, pregnancy or lactation that excluded patients. Researchers amplified the TCR beta CDR3 regions from RNA transcripts. Initially, a first-round RT-PCR of the TCR CDR3 employed the HTBI primer set. TCRdb passed the multiplex PCR reads through MiXCR, listing each CDR3 protein once. The data contain 250,000 to 350,000 distinct CDR3 sequences, approximately 15% of them singletons.

This TCR was recovered from a woman in her sixties or seventies with Graves' ophthalmopathy. The sequenced sample was blood. The rearrangement uses TRBV5-8 and TRBJ2-5; TRBD2 matches 12 bases. The CDR3, as DNA: TGTGCCAGCAGCTCCAGGACTAGCGGGGAAGAGACCCAGTACTTC. Its protein is CASSSRTSGEETQYF.